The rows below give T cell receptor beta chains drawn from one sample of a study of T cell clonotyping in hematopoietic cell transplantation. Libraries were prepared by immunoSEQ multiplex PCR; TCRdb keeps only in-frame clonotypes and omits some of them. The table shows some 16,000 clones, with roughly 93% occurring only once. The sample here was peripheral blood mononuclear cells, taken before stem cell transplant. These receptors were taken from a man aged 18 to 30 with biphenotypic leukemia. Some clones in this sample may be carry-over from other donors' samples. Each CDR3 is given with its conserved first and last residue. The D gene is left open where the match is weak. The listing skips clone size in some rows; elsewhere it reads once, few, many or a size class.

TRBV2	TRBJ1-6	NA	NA	TGTGCCAGCAGTGTCAATCTAGACAGGAGAAATAATTCACCCCTCCACTTT	CASSVNLDRRNNSPLHF
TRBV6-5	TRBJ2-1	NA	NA	TGTGCCAGCACCACAATCAGTCGTTCCTACAATGAGCAGTTCTTC	CASTTISRSYNEQFF
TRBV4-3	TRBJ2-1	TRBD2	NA	TGCGCCAGCAGCCAAGAGGGGGGGGACTACAATGAGCAGTTCTTC	CASSQEGGDYNEQFF
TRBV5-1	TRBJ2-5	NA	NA	TGCGCCAGCAGCTTGAGGTCTAGCAGACAAGAGACCCAGTACTTC	CASSLRSSRQETQYF
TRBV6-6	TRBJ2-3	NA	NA	TGTGCCAGCAGTTACTCACTAATTGGGGCAGATACGCAGTATTTT	CASSYSLIGADTQYF
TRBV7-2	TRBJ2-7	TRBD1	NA	TGTGCCAGCAGGGGGACAGGGACGGGGGAGCAGTACTTC	CASRGTGTGEQYF
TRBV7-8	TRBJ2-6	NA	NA	TGTGCCAGCAGCTTCCCCTCGCCGTCTGGGGCCAACGTCCTGACTTTC	CASSFPSPSGANVLTF
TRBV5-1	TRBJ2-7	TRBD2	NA	TGCGCCAGCAGCTTGGCCGGAGGGACTAGGGGTGAGCAGTACTTC	CASSLAGGTRGEQYF
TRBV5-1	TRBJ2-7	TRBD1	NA	TGCGCCAGCAGCATCCGGACAGGGAAGGACGAGCAGTACTTC	CASSIRTGKDEQYF
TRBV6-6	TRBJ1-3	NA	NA	TGTGCCAGCGTTGATTCAGGAAACACCATATATTTT	CASVDSGNTIYF
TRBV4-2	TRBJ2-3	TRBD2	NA	TGTGCCAGCAGCGGGGGGGGTAGCACAGATACGCAGTATTTT	CASSGGGSTDTQYF
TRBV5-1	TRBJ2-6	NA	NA	TGCGCCAGCAGCTTGAGACAGTTAACCTCTGGGGCCAACGTCCTGACTTTC	CASSLRQLTSGANVLTF
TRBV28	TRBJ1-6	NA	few	TGTGCCGTGGTGGGGTCGATCGGTTCACCCCTCCACTTT	CAVVGSIGSPLHF
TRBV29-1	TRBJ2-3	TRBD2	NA	TGCAGCGTTGAAGATCGAGGCGGGGGGGCGGTAGATACGCAGTATTTT	CSVEDRGGGAVDTQYF
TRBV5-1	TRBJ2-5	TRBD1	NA	TGCGCCAGCAGCTTGGCCCGTACAGGGGGCGGAGAGACCCAGTACTTC	CASSLARTGGGETQYF
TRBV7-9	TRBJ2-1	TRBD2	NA	TGTGCCAGCAGCCCGTGGGGGGGGTACAATGAGCAGTTCTTC	CASSPWGGYNEQFF
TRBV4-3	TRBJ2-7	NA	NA	TGCGCCAGCAGCCAAGGGGGCAGGGACGGAACCTACGAGCAGTACTTC	CASSQGGRDGTYEQYF
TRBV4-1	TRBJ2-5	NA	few	TGCGCCAGCAGCCAAGAGGATGTAGGTGGGGGGGAGACCCAGTACTTC	CASSQEDVGGGETQYF
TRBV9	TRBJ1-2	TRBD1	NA	TGTGCCAGCAGCCCAGGACAGGGTTCCGTGGGCTACACCTTC	CASSPGQGSVGYTF
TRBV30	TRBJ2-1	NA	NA	TGTGCCTGGAAGGCAGCCTACAATGAGCAGTTCTTC	CAWKAAYNEQFF